The entry below gives a single T cell receptor beta chain sequence along with its context. The data are from a study of blood T cell repertoires in COVID-19. In the study overall: The origin of the acute and convalescent COVID-19 samples was the United States, Italy and Spain.

V gave up 3 bases and J gave up 4 bases, with 10 bases separating them. This CDR3 spans 14 amino acids. The germline V gene has CDR1 SGHTA and CDR2 FQGNSA. Original handling: Scientists estimated how many nucleated cells there were by amplifying reference gene primers. The assay was immunoSEQ multiplex PCR, and TCRdb's table has in-frame clones only and misses some. Clonal size and the V and J genes are those of that table, whereas D and trimming came from the DNA. The table shows some 200,000 clones, with 70% to 90% occurring only once. The sample was peripheral blood. This chain joins TRBV7-2 and TRBJ1-5; no clear D gene. The sequence was collected from a woman aged 70 to 79 with acute or convalescent COVID-19. CDR3 in amino acids: CASSLGRRNQPQHF. The CDR3 region has the DNA TGTGCCAGCAGCTTGGGCCGCCGGAATCAGCCCCAGCATTTT.